Following are 27 T cell receptor beta chains from one sample sequenced in a study of blood T cell repertoires in COVID-19 (dated by TCRdb to the early 2020s). Libraries were prepared through the immunoSEQ multiplex PCR assay. TCRdb mirrors the immuneACCESS table, restricted to in-frame sequences. Some clones are absent from its copies; in checked studies, under half trace to an unresolved V gene, and the reason for the others is unknown. The sample contains 150,000 to 200,000 clones, 82% of them found a single time. The ten largest clonotypes hold about 8% of the sample. Sequencing was performed on peripheral blood. Every receptor here comes from an older woman with acute or convalescent COVID-19.

This chain uses TRBV2 with TRBJ1-2; possible D gene TRBD1, 5 bases. V gave up 3 bases and J gave up 4 bases, with 9 bases separating them. The V gene's germline CDR1 is SNHLY and CDR2 FYNNEI. CDR3 length: 13 amino acids. The CDR3 loop reads CASSDDSSYGYTF. CDR3 coding DNA: TGTGCCAGCAGTGATGACAGTAGCTATGGCTACACCTTC.

The chain is built from TRBV5-1 and TRBJ1-1, with a possible D match to TRBD1 (6 bases). Germline CDR1 SGHRS, CDR2 YFSETQ. Trimming cost V 0 bases and J 2 bases, with 14 bases left between them. This CDR3 has 16 residues. The CDR3 loop reads CASSLAGTILNTEAFF. The DNA for the CDR3 is TGCGCCAGCAGCTTGGCGGGGACAATTCTCAACACTGAAGCTTTCTTT.

In this sample, this clone turned up once. V is TRBV10-3 and J is TRBJ1-4; possible D gene TRBD1, 5 bases. V shed 3 bases and J shed 3 bases, with 14 bases lying between them. CDR1 is ENHRY and CDR2 is SYGVKD in the germline V gene. The CDR3 is 16 residues long. The CDR3 DNA is TGTGCCATCAGTGATCCTGAGACAGAACCTAATGAAAAACTGTTTTTT. Encoded protein: CAISDPETEPNEKLFF.

This clone has only a few counts. V usage is TRBV28 and J usage is TRBJ2-1; 15 bases match TRBD2. Trimming at V came to 4 bases and at J to 5 bases, leaving 6 bases not matched to a gene. Germline V CDR1 and CDR2: MDHEN, SYDVKM. This CDR3 is 17 amino acids long. The CDR3, as DNA: TGTGCCAGCAGTTCAGGACTAGCGGGAGGGTACAACAATGAGCAGTTCTTC. Amino acid sequence: CASSSGLAGGYNNEQFF. The whole variable domain, remainder taken from reference TRBV28 and TRBJ2-1, is DVKVTQSSRYLVKRTGEKVFLECVQDMDHENMFWYRQDPGLGLRLIYFSYDVKMKEKGDIPEGYSVSREKKERFSLILESASTNQTSMYLCASSSGLAGGYNNEQFFGPGTRLTVL.

A note on this clone: At one end the junction does not follow the germline gene, possibly because of a read error. V usage is TRBV6-5 and J usage is TRBJ1-1; 8 bases line up with TRBD1. Germline values: CDR1 MNHEY, CDR2 SVGAGI. The CDR3 length is 14 residues. The CDR3 nucleotides read TGTGCCAGCAGTTCACGGACAGGGAACGCTGAAGCTTTCTTT. This codes for CASSSRTGNAEAFF.

The V and J genes are TRBV2 and TRBJ2-3, with 7 bases lining up with TRBD2. Germline CDR1 is SNHLY and CDR2 is FYNNEI. V trimming: 5 bases; J trimming: 2 bases; junction bases outside the gene matches: 4. The CDR3 sequence is 14 residues long. CDR3 protein: CASSTSASTDTQYF. The CDR3, as DNA: TGTGCCAGCAGTACTAGCGCTTCCACAGATACGCAGTATTTT.

This clone was recorded a few times. The J gene is TRBJ1-1, the V gene TRBV20-1, with no clear D. There are 11 residues in the CDR3. V lost 0 bases, J lost 8 bases, and 7 bases lay in between. The germline gives CDR1 DFQATT, CDR2 SNEGSKA (reference sequence). DNA of the CDR3: TGCAGTGCTAGAGAGACAATCGAAGCTTTCTTT. Translated, it gives CSARETIEAFF.

V and J are TRBV7-2 and TRBJ1-2, with D tentatively TRBD1 (5 bases). The CDR3 contains 13 residues. V gave up 1 base and J gave up 7 bases, with 10 bases separating them. CDR1 SGHTA and CDR2 FQGNSA come from the germline V gene. CDR3 residues: CASSLGRQGGYTF. Written as DNA, the CDR3 is TGTGCCAGCAGCTTAGGAAGGCAGGGTGGCTACACCTTC.

The V call is TRBV5-1, the J call TRBJ2-3; D unclear. CDR3 size: 14 residues. The V end lost 0 bases, the J end lost 3 bases, and 8 bases lay between the germline ends. The germline V gene encodes CDR1 SGHRS and CDR2 YFSETQ. The CDR3 DNA is TGCGCCAGCAGCTTGGAGGCAGGTACAGATACGCAGTATTTT. Translation gives CASSLEAGTDTQYF.

The chain carries TRBV6-2 or TRBV6-3 and TRBJ2-7; D is undetermined. CDR3 length equals 13 residues. Germline-derived CDR1 and CDR2 are MNHEY and SVGEGT. V lost 6 bases, J lost 6 bases, and 15 bases lay in between. CDR3 sequence reads: CASSLPSPVEQYF. As DNA, the CDR3 is TGTGCCAGCAGCCTCCCCTCCCCCGTCGAGCAGTACTTC.

This chain links TRBV6-5 with TRBJ1-2; 7 nucleotides line up with TRBD1. With V trimmed by 2 bases and J by 6 bases, 9 bases remained unmatched. There are 15 residues in the CDR3. Germline lookup yields CDR1 MNHEY and CDR2 SVGAGI. The CDR3 DNA follows: TGTGCCAGCAGTTACGTAGTACAGGGGCATAATGGCTACACCTTC. Translated: CASSYVVQGHNGYTF.

This chain uses TRBV9 with TRBJ1-1; D unclear. V lost 4 bases, J lost 0 bases, and 16 bases lay in between. This CDR3 comprises 16 residues. Germline V gives CDR1 SGDLS, CDR2 YYNGEE. The CDR3 sequence is CASSPNLFQLNTEAFF. As DNA, the CDR3 is TGTGCCAGCAGCCCGAATCTGTTTCAGTTGAACACTGAAGCTTTCTTT.

V usage is TRBV2 and J usage is TRBJ1-5, with D possibly TRBD1 on 6 matching bases. This CDR3 is 17 amino acids long. Germline CDR1 and CDR2: SNHLY and FYNNEI. V gave up 6 bases and J gave up 1 base, with 19 bases separating them. This chain's CDR3 is CASSQTTGRLSNQPQHF. In DNA, the CDR3 is TGTGCCAGCAGCCAGACGACAGGAAGATTAAGCAATCAGCCCCAGCATTTT.

The chain joins TRBV30 to TRBJ1-6; D is undetermined. This CDR3 is built from 14 residues. Germline values: CDR1 GTSNPN, CDR2 SVGIG (reference sequence). The V gene lost 6 bases and the J gene lost 0 bases, with 9 bases spanning the gap. CDR3 loop: CACMLSSYNSPLHF. DNA of the CDR3: TGTGCCTGTATGCTGAGCTCCTATAATTCACCCCTCCACTTT.

V and J are TRBV2 and TRBJ2-5; a possible D gene is TRBD2 (6 bases). The CDR3 consists of 17 residues. Germline V CDR1 and CDR2: SNHLY, FYNNEI. Between the trimmed V and J ends, which lost 0 bases and 5 bases, there was a span of 19 bases. DNA of the CDR3: TGTGCCAGCAGTGAAGCCGAGTTCGGGGGTCGAAGGGAGACCCAGTACTTC. The encoded protein is CASSEAEFGGRRETQYF.

The chain has TRBV28 and TRBJ1-3; 10 bases are shared with TRBD1. There are 16 residues in the CDR3. Germline-derived CDR1 and CDR2 are MDHEN and SYDVKM. With V trimmed by 3 bases and J by 4 bases, 6 bases remained unmatched. The CDR3 loop is CASSFGTGAWGNTIYF. CDR3 sequence (DNA): TGTGCCAGCAGTTTCGGGACAGGGGCATGGGGAAACACCATATATTTT.

V gene TRBV5-1 combines with J gene TRBJ2-2; unclear D gene. Germline CDR1 SGHRS, CDR2 YFSETQ. The CDR3 totals 13 residues. The V gene lost 3 bases and the J gene lost 5 bases, with 8 bases spanning the gap. CDR3 bases: TGCGCCAGCAGCTCGCCCAGGACCGGGGAGCTGTTTTTT. Translated: CASSSPRTGELFF.

The rearrangement joins TRBV19 to TRBJ1-1, with 7 positions matching TRBD1. This CDR3 has 15 residues. Per the germline V gene, CDR1 is LNHDA and CDR2 is SQIVND (reference sequence). Losses at the gene ends were 6 bases for V and 2 bases for J; bases not matched to a gene: 9. For the CDR3, the DNA is TGTGCCAGTAGCCCCCCAAGGGGGCGTAACACTGAAGCTTTCTTT. Amino acid sequence: CASSPPRGRNTEAFF.

The J gene is TRBJ2-2, the V gene TRBV4-1; TRBD2 aligns across 8 bases. The germline CDR1 and CDR2 sequences are MGHRA and YSYEKL. Losses at the gene ends were 4 bases for V and 1 base for J; bases not matched to a gene: 5. CDR3 length: 16 residues. In DNA form, the CDR3 reads TGCGCCAGCAGCCCTCTGGCGGGGGGGAACACCGGGGAGCTGTTTTTT. Translating gives CASSPLAGGNTGELFF.

This clone was found a few times. This sequence joins TRBV5-1 and TRBJ1-4; D possibly corresponds to TRBD1 (5 bases). Per the germline V gene, CDR1 is SGHRS and CDR2 is YFSETQ. V was shortened by 5 bases and J by 5 bases, with 10 bases between the two germline ends. The CDR3 has 13 residues. In nucleotides, the CDR3 is TGCGCCAGCAGGACAGTTCTAAATGAAAAACTGTTTTTT. This translates into CASRTVLNEKLFF.

Regarding this clone: Different DNA sequences within this sample yield the same CDR3. The rearrangement links TRBV5-1 to TRBJ2-5; 7 bases fit TRBD2. This CDR3 comprises 15 residues. V was pared by 0 bases and J by 5 bases, with 7 bases of the junction left unmatched. Germline CDR1 is SGHRS and CDR2 is YFSETQ. CDR3 region: CASSLAGGSGETQYF. DNA for the CDR3: TGCGCCAGCAGCTTGGCTGGCGGGAGTGGGGAGACCCAGTACTTC.

The chain employs TRBV4-3 and TRBJ2-4, with D perhaps matching TRBD1 (5 bases). The CDR3 length is 14 residues. Between the trimmed V and J ends, which lost 1 base and 10 bases, there was a span of 14 bases. Germline V lookup: CDR1 LGHNA, CDR2 YSLEER. For the CDR3, the DNA is TGCGCCAGCAGCCAAGCGGCAGGGCTGGGGATTCAGTACTTC. Protein sequence: CASSQAAGLGIQYF.

The chain recombines TRBV30 with TRBJ2-1; 8 bases map to TRBD1. This CDR3 is built from 14 residues. Germline CDR1 is GTSNPN and CDR2 is SVGIG (reference sequence). V lost 5 bases and J lost 1; bases outside the gene matches: 4. The CDR3 DNA is TGTGCCTGGCTCCGGGACAGGTCCTACAATGAGCAGTTCTTC. Its translation: CAWLRDRSYNEQFF. Complete variable domain (other parts from reference TRBV30 and TRBJ2-1): SQTIHQWPATLVQPVGSPLSLECTVEGTSNPNLYWYRQAAGRGLQLLFYSVGIGQISSEVPQNLSASRPQDRQFILSSKKLLLSDSGFYLCAWLRDRSYNEQFFGPGTRLTVL.

The CDR3 region has the DNA TGTGCCAGCAGCGCAGGGGGAAATAATTCACCCCTCCACTTT. Its protein is CASSAGGNNSPLHF. This chain links TRBV9 with TRBJ1-6, with 7 bases fitting TRBD1. This CDR3 region has 14 residues. V dropped 3 bases and J dropped 5; count of bases not matched to a gene: 2. Germline V gene lookup returns CDR1 SGDLS and CDR2 YYNGEE.

The J gene is TRBJ2-1, the V gene TRBV4-1; D not certain. CDR3 size: 14 residues. V was clipped by 1 base and J by 8 bases, with 12 bases between them. Germline assignment: CDR1 MGHRA and CDR2 YSYEKL. The CDR3 sequence is CASSQAQTRDEQFF. CDR3 in DNA: TGCGCCAGCAGCCAAGCCCAAACCCGGGATGAGCAGTTCTTC.

This chain links TRBV7-9 with TRBJ1-3; maybe TRBD1 (6 bases). The V end lost 5 bases, the J end lost 2 bases, and 16 bases lay between the germline ends. The CDR3 totals 16 residues. From germline, CDR1 is SEHNR and CDR2 FQNEAQ (reference sequence). The CDR3 sequence is CASSPGDTRTGNTIYF. In DNA, the CDR3 is TGTGCCAGCAGCCCTGGGGACACCCGTACTGGAAACACCATATATTTT.

This clone has just one count. This chain uses TRBV7-9 with TRBJ1-1, with D unresolved. This CDR3 contains 14 residues. Per germline, CDR1 SEHNR and CDR2 FQNEAQ (reference sequence). Trimming pared 2 bases from V and 7 bases from J, leaving 14 bases between. This chain's CDR3 is CASSLTASAGEAFF. DNA of the CDR3: TGTGCCAGCAGCTTAACAGCCTCGGCAGGTGAAGCTTTCTTT.